The clone carrying this T cell receptor (beta chain) was seen a few times. The sample is drawn from a study of T cells in Graves' hyperthyroidism and ophthalmopathy. The germline V gene encodes CDR1 SGHTS and CDR2 YDEGEE. CDR3 length: 16 residues. The V end was cut by 0 bases, the J end by 5 bases, with 16 bases between. The CDR3 regions of TCR beta were amplified from RNA transcripts. HTBI primers drove first-round RT-PCR of the TCR CDR3. TCRdb itself ran the multiplex PCR reads through MiXCR, one entry per CDR3 protein. This table holds fewer than 500,000 distinct CDR3 sequences, approximately 14% found once.

The specimen sequenced was blood. The V and J genes are TRBV5-8 and TRBJ2-3; D may correspond to TRBD1 or TRBD2 (6 bases each). This clonotype was obtained from a man between 18 and 29 years old with Graves' ophthalmopathy. CDR3 bases: TGTGCCAGCAGCTTGGCCCTAGGGGGGATGGGAGATACGCAGTATTTT. Amino acids: CASSLALGGMGDTQYF.